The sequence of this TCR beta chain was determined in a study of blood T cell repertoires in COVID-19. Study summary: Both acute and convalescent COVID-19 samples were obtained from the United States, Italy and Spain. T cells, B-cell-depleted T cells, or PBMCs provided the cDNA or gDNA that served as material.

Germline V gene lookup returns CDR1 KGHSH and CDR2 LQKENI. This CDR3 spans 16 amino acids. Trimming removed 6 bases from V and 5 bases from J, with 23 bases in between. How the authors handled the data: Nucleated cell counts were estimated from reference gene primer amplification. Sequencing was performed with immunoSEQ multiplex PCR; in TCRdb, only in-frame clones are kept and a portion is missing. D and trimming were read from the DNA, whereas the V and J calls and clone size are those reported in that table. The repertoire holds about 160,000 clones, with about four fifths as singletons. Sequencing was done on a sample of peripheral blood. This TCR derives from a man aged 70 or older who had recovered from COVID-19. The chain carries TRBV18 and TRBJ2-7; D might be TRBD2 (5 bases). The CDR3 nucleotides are TGTGCCAGCTCCCTGAATTCGGACTTTCCCCCCCACGAGCAGTACTTC. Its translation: CASSLNSDFPPHEQYF.